A selection of T cell receptor beta chains follows, all from one sample in a study of blood T cell repertoires in COVID-19. Only in-frame clones appear in the TCRdb table, and some are missing; sequencing was by immunoSEQ multiplex PCR. In the table there are approximately 53,000 clones, approximately 88% of which are singletons. Sequences were obtained from peripheral blood. These receptors were collected from a human donor in a cohort sampled during active COVID-19. Both conserved end residues are part of each CDR3. Fields, in order: CDR3 DNA, CDR3 protein, V gene, CDR3 length, J gene, D gene, clone size. The D gene is left open where the match is weak. Clone size is stated in some rows and not others, as once, few, many or a class when expanded.

CDR3nt: TGCGCCAGCAGTTCGTCAGATACGCAGTATTTT
CDR3aa: CASSSSDTQYF
v_gene: TRBV10-1
len: 11
j_gene: TRBJ2-3
d_gene: NA
abundance: NA

CDR3nt: TGTGCCAGCTCACCGACCGGGACAGGGGTGTTCAATGAGCAGTTCTTC
CDR3aa: CASSPTGTGVFNEQFF
v_gene: TRBV18
len: 16
j_gene: TRBJ2-1
d_gene: TRBD1
abundance: NA

CDR3nt: TGTGCCAGCAGCTTAGCGAGTCTAGGGGTGGCTGGAAACACCATATATTTT
CDR3aa: CASSLASLGVAGNTIYF
v_gene: TRBV7-9
len: 17
j_gene: TRBJ1-3
d_gene: NA
abundance: once

CDR3nt: TGTGCCAGTAGTATCGACGGGGGGGCCCCAGATACGCAGTATTTT
CDR3aa: CASSIDGGAPDTQYF
v_gene: TRBV19
len: 15
j_gene: TRBJ2-3
d_gene: TRBD2
abundance: NA

CDR3nt: TGTGCCAGCAGCCAAGTCATCGGGGCAGGAGGGCCGTACGAGCAGTACTTC
CDR3aa: CASSQVIGAGGPYEQYF
v_gene: TRBV3-1/TRBV3-2
len: 17
j_gene: TRBJ2-7
d_gene: NA
abundance: NA

CDR3nt: TGTGCCAGCAGTGGACCCCCACCAGGGCGGACCGGGGAGCTGTTTTTT
CDR3aa: CASSGPPPGRTGELFF
v_gene: TRBV2
len: 16
j_gene: TRBJ2-2
d_gene: NA
abundance: NA

CDR3nt: TGTGCCAGCAGCCTGACAGTAGGAGATGTCCAGCATTTT
CDR3aa: CASSLTVGDVQHF
v_gene: TRBV7-9
len: 13
j_gene: TRBJ1-5
d_gene: NA
abundance: few

CDR3nt: TGTGCCAGCAGCTTAGGCCTAGCGGGAGCAGATACGCAGTATTTT
CDR3aa: CASSLGLAGADTQYF
v_gene: TRBV7-2
len: 15
j_gene: TRBJ2-3
d_gene: TRBD2
abundance: once

CDR3nt: TGTGCCAGCACCACCGCAGGGGCTTCCTACAATGAGCAGTTCTTC
CDR3aa: CASTTAGASYNEQFF
v_gene: TRBV28
len: 15
j_gene: TRBJ2-1
d_gene: NA
abundance: NA

CDR3nt: TGTGCCAGCAGCGAGACAGGGTATGGGACTGAAGCTTTCTTT
CDR3aa: CASSETGYGTEAFF
v_gene: TRBV6-5
len: 14
j_gene: TRBJ1-1
d_gene: TRBD1
abundance: few

CDR3nt: TGTGCCAGCAGCTTAGAAGGGGGTAACATTCAGTACTTC
CDR3aa: CASSLEGGNIQYF
v_gene: TRBV7-9
len: 13
j_gene: TRBJ2-4
d_gene: NA
abundance: NA

CDR3nt: TGCGCCAGCAGCCAACCGGCTAGCGGGAACTACGAGCAGTACTTC
CDR3aa: CASSQPASGNYEQYF
v_gene: TRBV4-1
len: 15
j_gene: TRBJ2-7
d_gene: TRBD2
abundance: NA

CDR3nt: TGTGCCAGCAGTTCCGTTTACCGGGACAGGCACTATGGCTACACCTTC
CDR3aa: CASSSVYRDRHYGYTF
v_gene: TRBV28
len: 16
j_gene: TRBJ1-2
d_gene: TRBD1
abundance: NA

CDR3nt: TGTGCCAGCATTTTCGGCGGGACAGGGGACCAAGAGACCCAGTACTTC
CDR3aa: CASIFGGTGDQETQYF
v_gene: TRBV2
len: 16
j_gene: TRBJ2-5
d_gene: TRBD1
abundance: NA

CDR3nt: TGTGCCAGCAGCTTGGGCCCTCAACTGAACACTGAAGCTTTCTTT
CDR3aa: CASSLGPQLNTEAFF
v_gene: TRBV14
len: 15
j_gene: TRBJ1-1
d_gene: NA
abundance: NA

CDR3nt: TGTGCCAGCAGCTTAATCGGCGGGTACTCCTACAATGAGCAGTTCTTC
CDR3aa: CASSLIGGYSYNEQFF
v_gene: TRBV7-2
len: 16
j_gene: TRBJ2-1
d_gene: NA
abundance: NA

CDR3nt: TGCGCCAGCAGCCGAACTACTAACTATGGCTACACCTTC
CDR3aa: CASSRTTNYGYTF
v_gene: TRBV4-1
len: 13
j_gene: TRBJ1-2
d_gene: NA
abundance: NA

CDR3nt: TGTGCCAGCAGCTCGACAGGTTCCTACAATGAGCAGTTCTTC
CDR3aa: CASSSTGSYNEQFF
v_gene: TRBV11-3
len: 14
j_gene: TRBJ2-1
d_gene: NA
abundance: NA

CDR3nt: TGTGCCAGCAGTTACTCTACAACAGGGAGTCGGCCCCTCCACTTT
CDR3aa: CASSYSTTGSRPLHF
v_gene: TRBV6-5
len: 15
j_gene: TRBJ1-6
d_gene: NA
abundance: NA

CDR3nt: TGCGCCAGCAGCTCCTTCGCGGGGCTCTCCTACGAGCAGTACTTC
CDR3aa: CASSSFAGLSYEQYF
v_gene: TRBV5-1
len: 15
j_gene: TRBJ2-7
d_gene: NA
abundance: NA

CDR3nt: TGCGCCAGCAGCTCACCACAGGGGGGGCTCTACAATGAGCAGTTCTTC
CDR3aa: CASSSPQGGLYNEQFF
v_gene: TRBV5-1
len: 16
j_gene: TRBJ2-1
d_gene: NA
abundance: NA

CDR3nt: TGTGCCACCAGCAGAGCAGGGCCAGACGGGACCCAGTACTTC
CDR3aa: CATSRAGPDGTQYF
v_gene: TRBV15
len: 14
j_gene: TRBJ2-5
d_gene: NA
abundance: NA

CDR3nt: TGTGCCAGCACCCTGACTAGCGGGTCCGGGACGCAGTATTTT
CDR3aa: CASTLTSGSGTQYF
v_gene: TRBV27
len: 14
j_gene: TRBJ2-3
d_gene: TRBD2
abundance: NA

CDR3nt: TGTGCCAGCAGTTACTCCTCGGGTGCGGGCTCTGGGGCCAACGTCCTGACTTTC
CDR3aa: CASSYSSGAGSGANVLTF
v_gene: TRBV6-2/TRBV6-3
len: 18
j_gene: TRBJ2-6
d_gene: NA
abundance: NA

CDR3nt: TGTGCCATCGGGGACTCGAGCTCTGGAAACACCATATATTTT
CDR3aa: CAIGDSSSGNTIYF
v_gene: TRBV10-3
len: 14
j_gene: TRBJ1-3
d_gene: NA
abundance: NA

CDR3nt: TGTGCCAGCAGTCCTCAGGGGGCGAGGTGGGAGCAGTTCTTC
CDR3aa: CASSPQGARWEQFF
v_gene: TRBV6-6
len: 14
j_gene: TRBJ2-1
d_gene: TRBD1
abundance: NA

CDR3nt: TGTGCCTGGAGTGTACCCCAGACTAGCGGGGTCACAGATACGCAGTATTTT
CDR3aa: CAWSVPQTSGVTDTQYF
v_gene: TRBV30
len: 17
j_gene: TRBJ2-3
d_gene: TRBD2
abundance: NA

CDR3nt: TGTGCCAGTAGGAGATTACAGGGTAGGGCTGAAGCTTTCTTT
CDR3aa: CASRRLQGRAEAFF
v_gene: TRBV19
len: 14
j_gene: TRBJ1-1
d_gene: NA
abundance: NA

CDR3nt: TGCGCCAGCAGCCAAGATGGGGGGACAGGGCTAGGCTACACCTTC
CDR3aa: CASSQDGGTGLGYTF
v_gene: TRBV4-1
len: 15
j_gene: TRBJ1-2
d_gene: TRBD1
abundance: NA

CDR3nt: TGTGCCACCGGACTAGCGGGAGGCAATGAGCAGTTCTTC
CDR3aa: CATGLAGGNEQFF
v_gene: TRBV19
len: 13
j_gene: TRBJ2-1
d_gene: TRBD2
abundance: NA

CDR3nt: TGTGCCAGTAGCCTAATCTACCAAGAGACCCAGTACTTC
CDR3aa: CASSLIYQETQYF
v_gene: TRBV19
len: 13
j_gene: TRBJ2-5
d_gene: NA
abundance: NA

CDR3nt: TGTGCCAGCAGTTACTCCAGACAGTCCCCCTACAATGAGCAGTTCTTC
CDR3aa: CASSYSRQSPYNEQFF
v_gene: TRBV6-5
len: 16
j_gene: TRBJ2-1
d_gene: NA
abundance: NA